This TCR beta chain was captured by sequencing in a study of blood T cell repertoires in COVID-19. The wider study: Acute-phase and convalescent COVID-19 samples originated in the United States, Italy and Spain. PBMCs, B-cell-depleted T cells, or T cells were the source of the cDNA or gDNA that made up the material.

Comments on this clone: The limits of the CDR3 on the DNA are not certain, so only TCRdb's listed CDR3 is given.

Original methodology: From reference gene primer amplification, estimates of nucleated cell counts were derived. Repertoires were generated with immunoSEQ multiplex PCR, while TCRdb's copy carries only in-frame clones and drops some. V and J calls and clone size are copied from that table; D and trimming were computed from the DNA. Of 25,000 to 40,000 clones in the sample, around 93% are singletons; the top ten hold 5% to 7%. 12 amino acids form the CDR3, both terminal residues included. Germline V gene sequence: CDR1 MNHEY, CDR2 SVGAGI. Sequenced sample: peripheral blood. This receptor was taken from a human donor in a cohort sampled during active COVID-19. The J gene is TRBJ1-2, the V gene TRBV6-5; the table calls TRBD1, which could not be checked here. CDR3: CASSFGQGANYF.